This entry concerns a single T cell receptor (beta chain). The data derive from a study of blood T cell repertoires in COVID-19. Repertoires were generated with immunoSEQ multiplex PCR, while TCRdb's copy carries only in-frame clones and drops some. The table shows 110,000 to 150,000 clones, with over 75% occurring only once. This clonotype originated in a man in his forties or fifties with acute or convalescent COVID-19. Sequenced sample: peripheral blood.

The CDR3 DNA reads TGTGCCAGCAGTCTCGACAGGGGGCATAGCTATGGCTACACCTTC. This translates into CASSLDRGHSYGYTF. The chain couples TRBV28 to TRBJ1-2, with TRBD1 matching over 10 bases. V gave up 5 bases and J gave up 4 bases; unmatched junction bases: 7. Germline V lookup: CDR1 MDHEN, CDR2 SYDVKM. The CDR3 runs 15 residues.